This paragraph covers one T cell receptor (beta chain) sequence. Its specificity is unknown. This specimen comes from a study of T-cell memory formation after mild COVID-19. The overall study: TCR clusters largely stayed donor specific. The study, taken as a whole, reports: Second-wave clones peaking on day 37 lacked confirmed SARS-CoV-2 specificity. There was a balanced CD4/CD8 profile in clones contracting day 15 to 85, and later expanders leaned CD4+.

Constant-segment primers and 5'RACE yielded cDNA libraries for TCR alpha and TCR beta, each carrying sample barcodes and UMIs. TCRdb re-called the 5' RACE reads with MiXCR, one entry per CDR3 protein. The sample carries more than 250,000 distinct CDR3 sequences, roughly 18% recorded once. The sequence derives from a man aged 18 to 30 who had mild COVID-19 (a few samples of this study predate the infection). Cell type and time point are not known. Source material: PBMCs or a T cell subset sorted from them (not recorded which).

In nucleotides, the CDR3 is TGTGCCAGCAGCCCATTCACGCTTAATGAAAAACTGTTTTTT. Translated: CASSPFTLNEKLFF. The rearrangement uses TRBV7-8 and TRBJ1-4; D is ambiguous. V lost 5 bases to trimming and J lost 4 bases, with 11 bases between them. Per the germline V gene, CDR1 is SGHVS and CDR2 is FQNEAQ. The CDR3 covers 14 residues.